These 12 T cell receptor beta chains were all obtained from the same sample, sequenced in a study of blood T cell repertoires in COVID-19. Here immunoSEQ multiplex PCR was the method, and the copy in TCRdb shows in-frame clones only, minus some. This table holds about 220,000 clones, over 75% found once. Sequences were obtained from PBMCs or T cells enriched from blood (not recorded which). These TCRs come from a woman aged 55-69 years who had recovered from COVID-19.

This chain joins TRBV28 and TRBJ1-2; 7 bases line up with TRBD1. This CDR3 contains 19 residues. CDR1 is MDHEN and CDR2 is SYDVKM in the germline V gene. The V and J ends lost 6 bases and 1 base, in that order; junction bases with no gene match: 20. The DNA for the CDR3 is TGTGCCAGCAGCCGAAGGGGGCTAACGGGACAGATGATTAACTATGGCTACACCTTC. This translates into CASSRRGLTGQMINYGYTF.

This clone has only a few counts. The chain is built from TRBV7-8 and TRBJ2-7; D perhaps matches TRBD1 (6 bases). The germline CDR1 and CDR2 sequences are SGHVS and FQNEAQ. Trimming left V 4 bases short and J 4 bases short, with 11 bases between. The CDR3 contains 13 residues. CDR3 sequence (DNA): TGTGCCAGCAGCTCCCAACAGGGATACGAGCAGTACTTC. Protein product: CASSSQQGYEQYF.

This clone was detected only once. The chain couples TRBV12-3 or TRBV12-4 to TRBJ1-5, with a possible D match to TRBD1 (5 bases). The length of the CDR3 is 13 residues. V was cut by 10 bases and J by 7 bases, with 17 bases left in between. CDR3 coding DNA: TGTGCCACCGACCGACAGCCCGGCCAGCCCCAGCATTTT. It specifies CATDRQPGQPQHF.

The V and J genes are TRBV29-1 and TRBJ2-5, with 10 bases aligning to TRBD2. V lost 6 bases, J lost 6 bases, and 13 bases stayed unmatched. This CDR3 region has 15 residues. Germline CDR1 reads SQVTM; CDR2 reads ANQGSEA. The CDR3 DNA reads as TGCAGCGTCCAGACCCCAGCGGGAGGGCCGAAGACCCAGTACTTC. It is translated as CSVQTPAGGPKTQYF.

The chain links TRBV5-1 to TRBJ2-5; 10 bases match TRBD2. With 1 base clipped from V and 5 bases from J, the junction kept 5 bases outside the gene matches. This CDR3 has 15 amino acids. The germline V gene encodes CDR1 SGHRS and CDR2 YFSETQ. CDR3 region: CASSLRAGGAETQYF. The CDR3 region has the DNA TGCGCCAGCAGCTTGCGAGCGGGGGGGGCTGAGACCCAGTACTTC.

This clone was counted between two and nine times. This chain links TRBV19 with TRBJ1-1; perhaps TRBD1 as D (6 bases). Germline assignment: CDR1 LNHDA and CDR2 SQIVND (reference sequence). The CDR3 length is 13 residues. V was clipped by 7 bases and J by 3 bases, with 12 bases between them. The CDR3, as DNA: TGTGCCAGTAAGGCAGGGGTTTACACTGAAGCTTTCTTT. This gives the protein CASKAGVYTEAFF.

This chain connects TRBV3-1 (or the pseudogene TRBV3-2) to TRBJ2-7; 8 bases line up with TRBD2. The CDR3 has 15 residues. Trimming took 1 base from V and 2 from J; bases not matched to a gene: 4. The germline CDR1 and CDR2 sequences are LGHDT and YNNKEL (reference sequence). The CDR3 is CASSQGTSGTYEQYF. The CDR3 DNA sequence: TGTGCCAGCAGCCAAGGTACTAGCGGAACCTACGAGCAGTACTTC.

This clone is a singleton in its sample. The chain combines TRBV18 with TRBJ1-6; 9 bases fit TRBD1. The CDR3 consists of 15 residues. Germline assignment: CDR1 KGHSH and CDR2 LQKENI. V gave up 3 bases and J gave up 7 bases; unmatched junction bases: 4. For the CDR3, the DNA is TGTGCCAGCTCACCTTCGGACAGGGGAAATTCACCCCTCCACTTT. Its translation: CASSPSDRGNSPLHF.

V gene TRBV4-1 combines with J gene TRBJ2-5; TRBD2 matches at 14 bases. Per the germline V gene, CDR1 is MGHRA and CDR2 is YSYEKL. The V and J ends lost 1 base and 2 bases, in that order; junction bases with no gene match: 9. This CDR3 is 19 amino acids long. In DNA form, the CDR3 reads TGCGCCAGCAGCCAAGGAGGACTAGCGGGAGGCCCCATACAAGAGACCCAGTACTTC. Amino acid sequence: CASSQGGLAGGPIQETQYF.

This clone was recorded once. The chain employs TRBV5-1 and TRBJ1-5; TRBD1 is a possible D gene (6 bases). CDR3 size: 16 residues. The germline V gene encodes CDR1 SGHRS and CDR2 YFSETQ. V was trimmed by 2 bases and J by 3 bases, leaving 15 bases between them. In nucleotides, the CDR3 is TGCGCCAGCAGCTTTAGGGCTGGACAGTACAATCAGCCCCAGCATTTT. Translating it yields CASSFRAGQYNQPQHF.

V is TRBV30 and J is TRBJ1-3, with TRBD1 matching over 9 bases. V gave up 0 bases and J gave up 4 bases; unmatched junction bases: 7. The CDR3 consists of 16 residues. The germline V gene encodes CDR1 GTSNPN and CDR2 SVGIG (reference sequence). CDR3 coding DNA: TGTGCCTGGAGTGTAATCGGACAGGGGAAAGGAAACACCATATATTTT. Its protein product is CAWSVIGQGKGNTIYF.

This sequence joins TRBV6-5 and TRBJ1-2; a possible D gene is TRBD1 (6 bases). Trimming cost V 4 bases and J 2 bases, with 11 bases left between them. The germline V gene encodes CDR1 MNHEY and CDR2 SVGAGI. The CDR3 spans 14 residues. The CDR3 protein is CASSSEQGNYGYTF. The DNA for the CDR3 is TGTGCCAGCAGTTCTGAACAGGGCAACTATGGCTACACCTTC.